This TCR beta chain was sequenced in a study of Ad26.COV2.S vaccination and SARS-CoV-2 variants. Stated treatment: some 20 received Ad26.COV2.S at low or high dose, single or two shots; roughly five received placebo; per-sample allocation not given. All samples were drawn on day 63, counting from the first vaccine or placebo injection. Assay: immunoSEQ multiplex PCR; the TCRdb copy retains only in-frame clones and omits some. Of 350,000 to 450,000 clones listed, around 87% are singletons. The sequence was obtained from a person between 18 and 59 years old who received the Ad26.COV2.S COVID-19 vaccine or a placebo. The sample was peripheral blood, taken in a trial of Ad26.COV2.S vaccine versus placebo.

The CDR3 is CASGQDSGNTIYF. The CDR3 nucleotides read TGCGCCAGTGGACAGGACTCTGGAAACACCATATATTTT. The J gene is TRBJ1-3, the V gene TRBV5-1; 7 nucleotides agree with TRBD1. The CDR3 contains 13 residues. Germline CDR1 is SGHRS and CDR2 is YFSETQ. With 8 bases clipped from V and 0 bases from J, the junction kept 2 bases outside the gene matches. The full variable domain, in which reference TRBV5-1 and TRBJ1-3 provide the parts outside the CDR3, is KAGVTQTPRYLIKTRGQQVTLSCSPISGHRSVSWYQQTPGQGLQFLFEYFSETQRNKGNFPGRFSGRQFSNSRSEMNVSTLELGDSALYLCASGQDSGNTIYFGEGSWLTVV.